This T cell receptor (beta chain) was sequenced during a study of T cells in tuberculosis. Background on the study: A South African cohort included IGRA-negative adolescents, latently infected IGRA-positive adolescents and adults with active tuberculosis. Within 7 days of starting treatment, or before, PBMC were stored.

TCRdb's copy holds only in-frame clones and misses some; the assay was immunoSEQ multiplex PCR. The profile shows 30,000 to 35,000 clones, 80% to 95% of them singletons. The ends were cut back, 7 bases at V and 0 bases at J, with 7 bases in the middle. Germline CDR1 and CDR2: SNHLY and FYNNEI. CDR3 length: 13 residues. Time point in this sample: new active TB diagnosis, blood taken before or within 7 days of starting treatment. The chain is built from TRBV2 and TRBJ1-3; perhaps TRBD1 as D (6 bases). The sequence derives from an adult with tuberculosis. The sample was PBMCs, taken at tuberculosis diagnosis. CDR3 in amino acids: CASKGDSGNTIYF. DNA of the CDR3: TGTGCCAGCAAGGGGGACTCTGGAAACACCATATATTTT.